These T cell receptor beta chains were read from a single sample in a study of blood T cell repertoires in COVID-19. Assay: immunoSEQ multiplex PCR; the TCRdb copy retains only in-frame clones and omits some. The repertoire has roughly 220,000 clones, 82% of them found once; the top ten carry over 14%. Sequencing was done on a sample of PBMCs or T cells enriched from blood (not recorded which). These receptors originate from a man aged 40-49 years who had recovered from COVID-19. The CDR3 runs from the conserved cysteine through the conserved F or W.

j_gene: TRBJ1-2; v_gene: TRBV6-4; CDR3aa: CASNHRGDSYGYTF
j_gene: TRBJ1-5; v_gene: TRBV19; CDR3aa: CASSRWGEGYDQPQHF
j_gene: TRBJ2-1; v_gene: TRBV7-2; CDR3aa: CASSYRQGANEQFF
j_gene: TRBJ2-2; v_gene: TRBV27; CDR3aa: CASSVGGGGGELFF
j_gene: TRBJ2-4; v_gene: TRBV19; CDR3aa: CASSIGASGGDLAKNIQYF
j_gene: TRBJ2-7; v_gene: TRBV2; CDR3aa: CASNSGSSYEQYF
j_gene: TRBJ2-1; v_gene: TRBV11-2; CDR3aa: CASFSGYNEQFF
j_gene: TRBJ2-2; v_gene: TRBV5-4; CDR3aa: CASSLGTRQAGTGELFF
j_gene: TRBJ2-7; v_gene: TRBV7-9; CDR3aa: CASSLELLGGEQYF
j_gene: TRBJ2-1; v_gene: TRBV9; CDR3aa: CASSVVSVSYNEQFF
j_gene: TRBJ1-2; v_gene: TRBV4-2; CDR3aa: CASSQAVRERYGYTF
j_gene: TRBJ2-5; v_gene: TRBV6-5; CDR3aa: CATAEGMRETQYF
j_gene: TRBJ1-3; v_gene: TRBV7-2; CDR3aa: CASSFDSSGNTIYF
j_gene: TRBJ1-2; v_gene: TRBV4-2; CDR3aa: CASSHEDGTDYGYTF
j_gene: TRBJ2-7; v_gene: TRBV3-1/TRBV3-2; CDR3aa: CASSQVGRNEQYF
j_gene: TRBJ2-3; v_gene: TRBV5-1; CDR3aa: CASSFRGALGDTQYF
j_gene: TRBJ1-5; v_gene: TRBV10-2; CDR3aa: CASSYGLTLNQPQHF
j_gene: TRBJ2-1; v_gene: TRBV3-1/TRBV3-2; CDR3aa: CASSQVRGTSGRALRYNEQFF
j_gene: TRBJ1-2; v_gene: TRBV4-1; CDR3aa: CASSQVTGSATNYGYTF
j_gene: TRBJ1-1; v_gene: TRBV28; CDR3aa: CASSIRQGGSLNTEAFF
j_gene: TRBJ2-2; v_gene: TRBV10-3; CDR3aa: CAISEVGRSTGELFF
j_gene: TRBJ2-5; v_gene: TRBV3-1/TRBV3-2; CDR3aa: CASSQGKGVSGRTQYF
j_gene: TRBJ1-5; v_gene: TRBV19; CDR3aa: CASSPTGTNNQPQHF
j_gene: TRBJ1-1; v_gene: TRBV19; CDR3aa: CASSFLQGAGNTEAFF
j_gene: TRBJ2-3; v_gene: TRBV20-1; CDR3aa: CSASIVSGSSDTQYF
j_gene: TRBJ2-7; v_gene: TRBV7-9; CDR3aa: CASSRLGARLEQYF
j_gene: TRBJ2-7; v_gene: TRBV21-1; CDR3aa: CASSIQIYEQYF
j_gene: TRBJ1-6; v_gene: TRBV7-2; CDR3aa: CASSPQDRVYNSPLHF
j_gene: TRBJ1-5; v_gene: TRBV10-3; CDR3aa: CAISPVNQPQHF